This TCR beta chain emerged from a study of shared clonotypes between healthy human individuals. Study details: Three CD4 naive, three CD4 memory, two CD8 naive and one CD8 memory plate were used per donor. Study-level findings and limits: Sampling was confined to blood; repertoires within tissues likely differ. Shared across several donors were roughly 4.8% of the naive CD4 clonotypes.

Over several immunoSEQ plates, each subset's genomic DNA was distributed in even portions. Sequenced by immunoSEQ multiplex PCR; TCRdb stores in-frame clones only, minus some. The table lists some 600,000 clones, about 95% of them singletons. Comment on this clone: Its antigen is as yet unknown.

The naive CD8 population came from CD45RO-negative cells selected for CCR7, without terminally differentiated effector memory CD45RA+ cells. V was shortened by 3 bases and J by 4 bases, with 19 bases between the two germline ends. Looked up from germline, CDR1 is SGHDT and CDR2 is YYEEEE. CDR3 size: 16 residues. V is TRBV5-6 and J is TRBJ1-1; TRBD1 is a possible D gene (5 bases). The TCR comes from a woman aged 25 to 39 in good health. Material: naive CD8+ T cells sorted from blood. The CDR3 here is CASSYRTARGVTEAFF. In nucleotides, the CDR3 is TGTGCCAGCAGCTACAGGACGGCTCGCGGGGTCACTGAAGCTTTCTTT.